Reported below is one TCR beta chain. No antigen is known for it. Universal primer sites and UMIs were introduced during 5'RACE template-switching synthesis of TCR cDNA. TCRdb re-analysed the 5' RACE reads in MiXCR, keeping a single row per CDR3 protein. Here the sample spans just under 600,000 distinct CDR3 sequences, approximately 13% being singletons. The CDR3 totals 13 residues. With 2 bases removed from V and 5 bases from J, the gap between germline ends came to 9 bases. This sample was included in a study of T cells after yellow fever vaccination. In the study overall: The authors prepared low-cell-number fractions using SMART-Seq v4 Ultra Low Input.

Regarding the study as a whole: Contamination of FACS-sorted repertoires by abundant clonotypes from the bulk population could occur. Although most clonotypes did not, a small share appeared in both CD4 and CD8 compartments.

The gene calls are TRBV12-3 or TRBV12-4 and TRBJ2-5, with D uncertain. The source is a man aged 25 to 40 who received the YFV17D yellow fever vaccine. Material: PBMCs, obtained on the day of the yellow fever booster vaccination. CDR3 protein: CASSLIHRETQYF. CDR3 DNA sequence: TGTGCCAGCAGTTTAATCCATCGGGAGACCCAGTACTTC.